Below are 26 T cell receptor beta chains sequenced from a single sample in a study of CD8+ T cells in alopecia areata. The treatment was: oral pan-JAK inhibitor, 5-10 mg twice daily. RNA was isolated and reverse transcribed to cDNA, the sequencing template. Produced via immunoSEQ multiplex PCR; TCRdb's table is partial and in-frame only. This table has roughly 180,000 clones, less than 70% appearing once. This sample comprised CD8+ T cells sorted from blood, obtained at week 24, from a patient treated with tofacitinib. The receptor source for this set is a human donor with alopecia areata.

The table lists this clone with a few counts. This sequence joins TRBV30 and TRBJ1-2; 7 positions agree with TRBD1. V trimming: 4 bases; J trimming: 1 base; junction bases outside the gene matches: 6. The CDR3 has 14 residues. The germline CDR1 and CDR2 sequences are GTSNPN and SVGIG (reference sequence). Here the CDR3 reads CAWNTGAYNYGYTF. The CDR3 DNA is TGTGCCTGGAACACAGGGGCTTATAACTATGGCTACACCTTC.

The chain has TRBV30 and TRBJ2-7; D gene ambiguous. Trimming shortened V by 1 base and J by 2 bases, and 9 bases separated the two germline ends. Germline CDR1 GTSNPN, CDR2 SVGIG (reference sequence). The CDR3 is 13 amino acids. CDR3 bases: TGTGCCTGGAGTGCGGGCGCAGCCTACGAGCAGTACTTC. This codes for CAWSAGAAYEQYF.

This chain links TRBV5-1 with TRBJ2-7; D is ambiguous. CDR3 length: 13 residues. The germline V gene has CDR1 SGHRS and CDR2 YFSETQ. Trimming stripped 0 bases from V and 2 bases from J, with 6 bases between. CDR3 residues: CASSLEVPYEQYF. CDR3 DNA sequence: TGCGCCAGCAGCTTGGAAGTCCCCTACGAGCAGTACTTC.

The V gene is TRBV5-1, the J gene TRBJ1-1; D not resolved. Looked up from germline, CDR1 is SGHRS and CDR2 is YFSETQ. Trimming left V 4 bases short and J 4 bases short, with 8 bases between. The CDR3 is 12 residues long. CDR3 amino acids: CASSPSGTEAFF. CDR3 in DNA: TGCGCCAGCAGCCCGTCAGGCACTGAAGCTTTCTTT.

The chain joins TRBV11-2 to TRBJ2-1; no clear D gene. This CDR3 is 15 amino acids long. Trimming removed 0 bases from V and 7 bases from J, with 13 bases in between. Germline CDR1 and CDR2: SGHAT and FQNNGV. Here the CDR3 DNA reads TGTGCCAGCAGCTTAGATTATCTGGCATCGAATGAGCAGTTCTTC. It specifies CASSLDYLASNEQFF.

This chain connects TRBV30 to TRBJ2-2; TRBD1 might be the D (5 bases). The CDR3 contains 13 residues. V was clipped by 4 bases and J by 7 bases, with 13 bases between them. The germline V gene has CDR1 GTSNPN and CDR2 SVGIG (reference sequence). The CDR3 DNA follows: TGTGCCTGGAAGGTACAGGTCGTCGGGGAGCTGTTTTTT. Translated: CAWKVQVVGELFF.

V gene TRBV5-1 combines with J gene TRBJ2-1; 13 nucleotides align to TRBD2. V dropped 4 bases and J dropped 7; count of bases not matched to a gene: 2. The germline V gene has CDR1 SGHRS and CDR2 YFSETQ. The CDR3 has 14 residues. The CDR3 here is CASSTSGGENEQFF. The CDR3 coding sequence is TGCGCCAGCAGCACTAGCGGGGGGGAAAATGAGCAGTTCTTC.

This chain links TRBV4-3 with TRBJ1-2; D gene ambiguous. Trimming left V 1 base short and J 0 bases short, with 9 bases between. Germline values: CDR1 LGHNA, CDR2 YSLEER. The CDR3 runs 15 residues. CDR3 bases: TGCGCCAGCAGCCAAGGTCGGAGTACTAACTATGGCTACACCTTC. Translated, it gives CASSQGRSTNYGYTF.

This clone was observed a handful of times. The CDR3 nucleotides are TGTGCCAGCAGTTACCCAGGGGAAGGCAATCAGCCCCAGCATTTT. Translating gives CASSYPGEGNQPQHF. This chain connects TRBV6-6 to TRBJ1-5; D perhaps matches TRBD1 (6 bases). Germline V lookup: CDR1 MNHNY, CDR2 SVGAGI (reference sequence). Trimming pared 2 bases from V and 2 bases from J, leaving 10 bases between. This CDR3 is built from 15 residues.

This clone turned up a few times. The CDR3 DNA reads as TGCGCCAGCAGCCAAGAGGGCCCGTGGAGGAGTGAATTCTCAAATGAAAAACTGTTTTTT. Translation: CASSQEGPWRSEFSNEKLFF. V is TRBV4-3 and J is TRBJ1-4; no clear D. CDR3 length: 20 amino acids. Trimming pared 0 bases from V and 5 bases from J, leaving 25 bases between. Germline CDR1 reads LGHNA; CDR2 reads YSLEER.

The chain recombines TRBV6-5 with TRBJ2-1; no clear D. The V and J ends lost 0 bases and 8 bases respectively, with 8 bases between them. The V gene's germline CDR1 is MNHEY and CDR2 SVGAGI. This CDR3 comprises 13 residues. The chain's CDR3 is CASSYSSGDEQFF. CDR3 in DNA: TGTGCCAGCAGTTACTCGAGTGGCGATGAGCAGTTCTTC.

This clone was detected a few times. This CDR3 is CATSPSGTGELFF. The CDR3 region has the DNA TGTGCCACCAGCCCTTCGGGCACCGGGGAGCTGTTTTTT. The chain combines TRBV25-1 with TRBJ2-2; D is uncertain. The CDR3 has 13 amino acids. Trimming cost V 10 bases and J 4 bases, with 13 bases left between them. Germline V gene sequence: CDR1 MGHDK, CDR2 SYGVNS.

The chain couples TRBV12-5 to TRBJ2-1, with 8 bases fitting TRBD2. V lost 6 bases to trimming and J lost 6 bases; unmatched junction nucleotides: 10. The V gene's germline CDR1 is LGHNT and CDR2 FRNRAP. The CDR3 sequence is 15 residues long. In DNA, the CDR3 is TGTGCTAGTGGAACCTTCGGACTAGCTCCCAATGAGCAGTTCTTC. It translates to CASGTFGLAPNEQFF.

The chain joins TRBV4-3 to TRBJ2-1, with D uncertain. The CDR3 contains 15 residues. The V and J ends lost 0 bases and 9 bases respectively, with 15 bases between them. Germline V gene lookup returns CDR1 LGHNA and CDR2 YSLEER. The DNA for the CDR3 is TGCGCCAGCAGCCAAGATTCCCGTGCGGCTAGTGAGCAGTTCTTC. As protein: CASSQDSRAASEQFF.

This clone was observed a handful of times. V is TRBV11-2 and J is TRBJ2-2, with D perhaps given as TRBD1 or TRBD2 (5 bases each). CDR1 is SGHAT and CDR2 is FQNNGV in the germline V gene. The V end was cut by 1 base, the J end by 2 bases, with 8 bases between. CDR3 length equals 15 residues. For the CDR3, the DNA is TGTGCCAGCAGCTTAGGAGGGGTCAACACCGGGGAGCTGTTTTTT. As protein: CASSLGGVNTGELFF.

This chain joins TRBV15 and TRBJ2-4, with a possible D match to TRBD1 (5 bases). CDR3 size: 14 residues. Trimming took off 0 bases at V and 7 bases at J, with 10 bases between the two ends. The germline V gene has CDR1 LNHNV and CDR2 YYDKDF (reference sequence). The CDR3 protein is CATSRDRGFNIQYF. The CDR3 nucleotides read TGTGCCACCAGCAGAGATAGGGGCTTCAACATTCAGTACTTC.

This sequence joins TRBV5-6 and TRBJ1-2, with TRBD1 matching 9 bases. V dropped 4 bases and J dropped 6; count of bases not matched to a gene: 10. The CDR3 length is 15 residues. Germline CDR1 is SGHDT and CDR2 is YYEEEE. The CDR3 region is CASSAGTGLGNGYTF. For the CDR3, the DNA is TGTGCCAGCAGCGCTGGGACAGGGCTCGGAAATGGCTACACCTTC.

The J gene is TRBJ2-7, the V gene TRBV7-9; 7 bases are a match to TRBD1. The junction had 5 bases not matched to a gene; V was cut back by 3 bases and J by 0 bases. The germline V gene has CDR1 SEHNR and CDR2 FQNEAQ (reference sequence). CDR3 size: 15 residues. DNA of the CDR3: TGTGCCAGCAGCTTGAGTGCAGGGGGCTCCTACGAGCAGTACTTC. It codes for CASSLSAGGSYEQYF.

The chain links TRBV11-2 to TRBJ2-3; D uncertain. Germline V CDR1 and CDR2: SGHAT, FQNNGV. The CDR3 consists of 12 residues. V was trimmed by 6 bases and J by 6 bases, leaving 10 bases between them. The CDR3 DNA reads TGTGCCAGCAGGCCTGGCCCGGATACGCAGTATTTT. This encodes CASRPGPDTQYF.

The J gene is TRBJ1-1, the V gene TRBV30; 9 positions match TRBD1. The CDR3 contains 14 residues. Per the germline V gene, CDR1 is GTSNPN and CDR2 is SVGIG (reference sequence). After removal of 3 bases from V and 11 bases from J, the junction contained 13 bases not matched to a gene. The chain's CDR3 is CAWSGSTGGSTAFF. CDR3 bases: TGTGCCTGGAGCGGAAGCACAGGGGGCTCGACGGCTTTCTTT.

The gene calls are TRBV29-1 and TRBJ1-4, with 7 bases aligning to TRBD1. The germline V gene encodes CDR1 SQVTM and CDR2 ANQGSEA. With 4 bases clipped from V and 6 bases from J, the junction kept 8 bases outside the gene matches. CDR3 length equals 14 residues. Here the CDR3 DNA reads TGCAGCGTTGTGGGTCTACAGGGGCATGAAAAACTGTTTTTT. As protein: CSVVGLQGHEKLFF.

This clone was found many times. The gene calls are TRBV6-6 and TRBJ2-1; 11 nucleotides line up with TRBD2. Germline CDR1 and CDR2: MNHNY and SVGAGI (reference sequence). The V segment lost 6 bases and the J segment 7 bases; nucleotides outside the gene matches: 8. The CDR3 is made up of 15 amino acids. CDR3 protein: CASRIAGGPENEQFF. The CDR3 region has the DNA TGTGCCAGCAGAATAGCGGGGGGGCCAGAGAATGAGCAGTTCTTC.

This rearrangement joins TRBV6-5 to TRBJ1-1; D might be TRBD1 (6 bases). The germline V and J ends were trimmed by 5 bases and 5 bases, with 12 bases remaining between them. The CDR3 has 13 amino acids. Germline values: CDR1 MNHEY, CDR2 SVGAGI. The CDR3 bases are TGTGCCAGCAGTACCAAGGGGGTAACTGAAGCTTTCTTT. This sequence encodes CASSTKGVTEAFF.

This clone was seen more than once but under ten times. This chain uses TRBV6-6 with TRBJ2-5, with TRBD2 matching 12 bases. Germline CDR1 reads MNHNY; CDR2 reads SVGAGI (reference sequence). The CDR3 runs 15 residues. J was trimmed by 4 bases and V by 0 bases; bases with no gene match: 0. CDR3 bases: TGTGCCAGCAGTTACTCGACTAGCGGGGGAGAGACCCAGTACTTC. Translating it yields CASSYSTSGGETQYF.

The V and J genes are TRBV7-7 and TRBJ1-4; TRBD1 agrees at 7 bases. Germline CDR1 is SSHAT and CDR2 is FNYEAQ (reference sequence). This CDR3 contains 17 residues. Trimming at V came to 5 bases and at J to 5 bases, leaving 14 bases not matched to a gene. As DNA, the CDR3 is TGTGCCAGCAGCCGAGTGTCCCGGGACAGCCAAAATGAAAAACTGTTTTTT. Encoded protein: CASSRVSRDSQNEKLFF.

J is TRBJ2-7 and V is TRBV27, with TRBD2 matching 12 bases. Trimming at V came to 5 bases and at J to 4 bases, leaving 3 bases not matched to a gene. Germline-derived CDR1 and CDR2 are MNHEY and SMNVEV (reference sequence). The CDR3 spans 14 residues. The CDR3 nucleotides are TGTGCCAGCAGTCCCGGGACTAGCGGGTACGAGCAGTACTTC. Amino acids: CASSPGTSGYEQYF.